This entry lists 23 T cell receptor beta chains sequenced from one sample in a study of T cell changes during pregnancy in multiple sclerosis (dated by TCRdb to about 2019). Libraries were built with the immunoSEQ multiplex PCR assay. The table was pulled from immuneACCESS by TCRdb, which kept in-frame rearrangements only. Such tables lose some clones; where checked, under half of the loss comes from unresolved V genes, and the rest has no known cause. Here the sample has over 85,000 clones; around 90% occur a single time. The top ten clonotypes cover roughly 2% of the sample. The specimen comprised peripheral blood, sampled in the first trimester of pregnancy. These receptors all come from a female donor in good health, enrolled as a control in a pregnancy study.

V gene TRBV30 combines with J gene TRBJ1-2; perhaps TRBD1 as D (5 bases). With 4 bases removed from V and 1 base from J, the gap between germline ends came to 7 bases. This CDR3 region has 12 residues. Germline V gives CDR1 GTSNPN, CDR2 SVGIG (reference sequence). CDR3 sequence: CAWKRGNYGYTF. The CDR3 DNA sequence: TGTGCCTGGAAAAGGGGTAACTATGGCTACACCTTC.

V and J are TRBV7-3 and TRBJ1-6; 10 nucleotides match TRBD1. CDR3 length: 14 residues. The junction had 8 bases not matched to a gene; V was cut back by 4 bases and J by 14 bases. CDR1 SGHTA and CDR2 FQGTGA come from the germline V gene. CDR3 protein: CASSSGTGARTLHF. The CDR3 bases are TGTGCCAGCAGCTCCGGGACAGGGGCCCGTACCCTCCACTTT.

Only one count was recorded for this clone. The chain carries TRBV7-2 and TRBJ1-5; D might be TRBD1 (6 bases). Per germline, CDR1 SGHTA and CDR2 FQGNSA. Trimming left V 8 bases short and J 7 bases short, with 9 bases between. The CDR3 spans 11 residues. The DNA for the CDR3 is TGTGCCAGCGGCCAGGGGCAGCCCCAGCATTTT. Amino acid sequence: CASGQGQPQHF.

The chain recombines TRBV2 with TRBJ2-2; D is perhaps TRBD1 (6 bases). Germline V CDR1 and CDR2: SNHLY, FYNNEI. Between the trimmed V and J ends, which lost 7 bases and 1 base, there was a span of 10 bases. The CDR3 sequence is 14 residues long. CDR3 protein: CASKGQQNTGELFF. The CDR3 nucleotides read TGTGCCAGCAAGGGACAACAGAACACCGGGGAGCTGTTTTTT.

The chain uses TRBV18 and TRBJ2-5; TRBD2 matches at 7 bases. The length of the CDR3 is 13 residues. The trim removed 3 bases at V and 4 bases at J, leaving 2 bases unmatched. From germline, CDR1 is KGHSH and CDR2 LQKENI. CDR3 residues: CASSPGLGETQYF. The CDR3 coding sequence is TGTGCCAGCTCACCCGGACTAGGAGAGACCCAGTACTTC.

V and J are TRBV14 and TRBJ1-2, with 7 bases lining up with TRBD1. This CDR3 comprises 14 residues. Germline V CDR1 and CDR2: SGHDN, FVKESK. V lost 6 bases to trimming and J lost 4 bases; unmatched junction nucleotides: 8. CDR3 loop: CASRRTGATYGYTF. For the CDR3, the DNA is TGTGCCAGCAGACGCACAGGGGCCACCTATGGCTACACCTTC. The variable domain in full, completed from reference TRBV14 and TRBJ1-2, reads EAGVTQFPSHSVIEKGQTVTLRCDPISGHDNLYWYRRVMGKEIKFLLHFVKESKQDESGMPNNRFLAERTGGTYSTLKVQPAELEDSGVYFCASRRTGATYGYTFGSGTRLTVV.

The V gene is TRBV19, the J gene TRBJ1-2; TRBD1 matches at 9 bases. The CDR3 runs to 14 residues. Germline V gives CDR1 LNHDA, CDR2 SQIVND (reference sequence). The V and J ends lost 5 bases and 2 bases, in that order; junction bases with no gene match: 3. CDR3 coding DNA: TGTGCCAGTAGTTTCGGACAGGGGAACTATGGCTACACCTTC. It translates to CASSFGQGNYGYTF.

Of note for this clone: This CDR3 is also generated by other DNA sequences in the sample. The genes are TRBV7-9 and TRBJ2-7; TRBD1 agrees at 7 bases. J was trimmed by 4 bases and V by 5 bases; bases with no gene match: 2. The CDR3 extends over 12 amino acids. Germline-derived CDR1 and CDR2 are SEHNR and FQNEAQ (reference sequence). The CDR3 sequence is CASSETGYEQYF. In DNA form, the CDR3 reads TGTGCCAGCAGCGAGACAGGGTACGAGCAGTACTTC. Full variable domain (missing parts from reference TRBV7-9 and TRBJ2-7): DTGVSQNPRHKITKRGQNVTFRCDPISEHNRLYWYRQTLGQGPEFLTYFQNEAQLEKSRLLSDRFSAERPKGSFSTLEIQRTEQGDSAMYLCASSETGYEQYFGPGTRLTVT.

The gene calls are TRBV13 and TRBJ2-1; 7 bases map to TRBD2. This CDR3 has 16 amino acids. Germline V gene lookup returns CDR1 PRHDT and CDR2 FYEKMQ (reference sequence). After removal of 5 bases from V and 0 bases from J, the junction contained 7 bases not matched to a gene. CDR3 region: CASSPSGGSSYNEQFF. The DNA of the CDR3 is TGTGCCAGCAGCCCAAGCGGCGGGAGCTCCTACAATGAGCAGTTCTTC.

This clone has only one observation. The CDR3 loop reads CASKGTATDTQYF. The CDR3 region has the DNA TGTGCCAGCAAAGGGACAGCTACAGATACGCAGTATTTT. The genes are TRBV2 and TRBJ2-3; 7 positions agree with TRBD1. The germline gives CDR1 SNHLY, CDR2 FYNNEI. V shed 7 bases, J shed 3 bases, and the junction held 4 bases outside the gene matches. There are 13 residues in the CDR3. Full variable domain (remainder filled in from reference TRBV2 and TRBJ2-3): EPEVTQTPSHQVTQMGQEVILRCVPISNHLYFYWYRQILGQKVEFLVSFYNNEISEKSEIFDDQFSVERPDGSNFTLKIRSTKLEDSAMYFCASKGTATDTQYFGPGTRLTVL.

The chain combines TRBV15 with TRBJ2-2, with D possibly matching TRBD2 (6 bases). Trimming stripped 8 bases from V and 4 bases from J, with 8 bases between. Germline V gene lookup returns CDR1 LNHNV and CDR2 YYDKDF (reference sequence). CDR3 length: 12 amino acids. The DNA of the CDR3 is TGTGCCACCGGGACTTCCACCGGGGAGCTGTTTTTT. Translated, it gives CATGTSTGELFF.

The J gene is TRBJ2-7, the V gene TRBV18; D gene uncertain. Trimming took off 0 bases at V and 0 bases at J, with 12 bases between the two ends. Per germline, CDR1 KGHSH and CDR2 LQKENI. The CDR3 sequence is 16 residues long. CDR3 in amino acids: CASSPPQVPFSYEQYF. CDR3 nucleotides: TGTGCCAGCTCACCACCCCAGGTCCCCTTCTCCTACGAGCAGTACTTC.

This sequence joins TRBV13 and TRBJ2-2, with TRBD2 identical over 7 bases. The germline V gene encodes CDR1 PRHDT and CDR2 FYEKMQ (reference sequence). The length of the CDR3 is 17 residues. The V gene end was trimmed by 3 bases and the J gene end by 1 base; junction bases not matched to a gene: 8. CDR3 coding DNA: TGTGCCAGCAGCTTGGGGGGAGGGCGGTGGAACACCGGGGAGCTGTTTTTT. It specifies CASSLGGGRWNTGELFF.

A note on this clone: One end of the junction varies from germline; a read error may be responsible. The chain has TRBV7-7 and TRBJ1-3, with 10 bases aligning to TRBD1. CDR1 is SSHAT and CDR2 is FNYEAQ in the germline V gene (reference sequence). There are 13 residues in the CDR3. For the CDR3, the DNA is TGTGCTAGCAGCTTAGGACAGGGGGACACCATATATTTT. Its protein product is CASSLGQGDTIYF.

With regard to this clone: A read error may account for a junction end that differs from germline. The chain uses TRBV7-7 and TRBJ2-5; D perhaps matches TRBD1 (6 bases). CDR3 length equals 14 residues. The V gene's germline CDR1 is SSHAT and CDR2 FNYEAQ (reference sequence). CDR3 DNA: TGTGCTAGCAGCTTAGCAGGGGTTGGGGAGACCCAGTACTTC. It specifies CASSLAGVGETQYF.

The rearrangement uses TRBV9 and TRBJ2-3, with 8 bases identical to TRBD2. The germline CDR1 and CDR2 sequences are SGDLS and YYNGEE. V lost 3 bases and J lost 2; bases outside the gene matches: 5. This CDR3 comprises 15 residues. The CDR3: CASSGNSGVTDTQYF. The CDR3, as DNA: TGTGCCAGCAGCGGTAATAGCGGGGTCACAGATACGCAGTATTTT. The variable domain in full, with the rest retrieved from reference TRBV9 and TRBJ2-3, is DSGVTQTPKHLITATGQRVTLRCSPRSGDLSVYWYQQSLDQGLQFLIQYYNGEERAKGNILERFSAQQFPDLHSELNLSSLELGDSALYFCASSGNSGVTDTQYFGPGTRLTVL.

V is TRBV12-5 and J is TRBJ2-1, with TRBD2 matching 11 bases. The J segment lost 0 bases and the V segment lost 7 bases, leaving 8 bases of the junction unmatched. This CDR3 comprises 17 residues. Germline-derived CDR1 and CDR2 are LGHNT and FRNRAP. The CDR3 loop is CASEGLAADSSYNEQFF. As DNA, the CDR3 is TGTGCTAGTGAGGGACTAGCGGCCGACAGCTCCTACAATGAGCAGTTCTTC.

CDR3 sequence: CASSKVRDRDNYTEAFF. Here the CDR3 DNA reads TGTGCCAGCAGCAAAGTAAGGGACCGGGACAACTACACTGAAGCTTTCTTT. The chain couples TRBV21-1 to TRBJ1-1; TRBD1, the table's D call, lacks a check against the DNA. TRBV21-1 is an annotated pseudogene. This CDR3 is 17 amino acids long.

The chain has TRBV15 and TRBJ1-3; 10 bases align to TRBD1. V was clipped by 3 bases and J by 1 base; unmatched bases: 0. Germline CDR1 is LNHNV and CDR2 is YYDKDF (reference sequence). This CDR3 is 15 amino acids long. CDR3 sequence: CATSRDRGSGNTIYF. CDR3 DNA: TGTGCCACCAGCAGGGACAGGGGGTCTGGAAACACCATATATTTT.

The chain combines TRBV5-8 with TRBJ1-5; TRBD1 aligns across 7 bases. The CDR3 is 14 amino acids. V gave up 4 bases and J gave up 10 bases; unmatched junction bases: 11. Germline lookup yields CDR1 SGHTS and CDR2 YDEGEE. In DNA, the CDR3 is TGTGCCAGCAGCCCGTGGGACAGTGCCTCTCCCCAGCATTTT. Encoded protein: CASSPWDSASPQHF. Complete variable domain (other parts from reference TRBV5-8 and TRBJ1-5): EAGVTQSPTHLIKTRGQQATLRCSPISGHTSVYWYQQALGLGLQFLLWYDEGEERNRGNFPPRFSGRQFPNYSSELNVNALELEDSALYLCASSPWDSASPQHFGDGTRLSIL.

This CDR3 reads CASSPGGLAGNTIYF. The CDR3, as DNA: TGCGCCAGCAGCCCCGGGGGGTTGGCTGGAAACACCATATATTTT. The chain joins TRBV4-1 to TRBJ1-3, with D maybe TRBD1 (5 bases). CDR1 is MGHRA and CDR2 is YSYEKL in the germline V gene. The CDR3 consists of 15 residues. Trimming left V 4 bases short and J 2 bases short, with 12 bases between.

This clone showed up just a few times. The CDR3 loop reads CASSASGGASDTQYF. The CDR3 nucleotides are TGTGCCAGCAGTGCCAGCGGGGGGGCTTCAGATACGCAGTATTTT. This chain uses TRBV6-4 with TRBJ2-3; 10 nucleotides align to TRBD2. With V trimmed by 4 bases and J by 4 bases, 5 bases remained unmatched. The germline V gene has CDR1 MRHNA and CDR2 SNTAGT. The CDR3 runs 15 residues.

The J gene is TRBJ1-6, the V gene TRBV30, with 8 bases lining up with TRBD1. With V trimmed by 1 base and J by 7 bases, 6 bases remained unmatched. The CDR3 length is 15 residues. Per the germline V gene, CDR1 is GTSNPN and CDR2 is SVGIG (reference sequence). CDR3 region: CAWSGTGQENSPLHF. CDR3 nucleotide sequence: TGTGCCTGGAGTGGAACGGGACAGGAGAATTCACCCCTCCACTTT. Using reference TRBV30 and TRBJ1-6 for the parts outside the CDR3, the full variable domain is SQTIHQWPATLVQPVGSPLSLECTVEGTSNPNLYWYRQAAGRGLQLLFYSVGIGQISSEVPQNLSASRPQDRQFILSSKKLLLSDSGFYLCAWSGTGQENSPLHFGNGTRLTVT.